One sample yielded the 17 T cell receptor beta chains listed below, sequenced in a study of T cell repertoires in cytomegalovirus infection. The antigens for these receptors are not known. MiXCR was run by TCRdb on the reads, yielding one entry per CDR3 protein. Of some 350,000 distinct CDR3 sequences in the sample, 34% are singletons; the top ten hold about 13%. Source: cultured PBMCs, taken from culture after CMV antigen stimulation. These receptors all stem from a human donor in good health (CMV status not recorded). Some clones in this sample may be carry-over from other donors' samples.

The chain uses TRBV10-3 and TRBJ2-1, with D tentatively TRBD1 or TRBD2 (5 bases each). From germline, CDR1 is ENHRY and CDR2 SYGVKD. V was pared by 4 bases and J by 9 bases, with 7 bases between. CDR3 size: 11 residues. The CDR3 region is CAISVGTEQFF. The CDR3 region has the DNA TGTGCCATCAGTGTGGGGACTGAGCAGTTCTTC.

The chain carries TRBV15 and TRBJ1-2; no firm D call. The V end lost 3 bases, the J end lost 8 bases, and 13 bases lay between the germline ends. The CDR3 consists of 13 residues. Looked up from germline, CDR1 is LNHNV and CDR2 is YYDKDF (reference sequence). This chain's CDR3 is CATSRVRAGGYTF. CDR3 sequence (DNA): TGTGCCACCAGCAGGGTCCGGGCGGGCGGCTACACCTTC.

This clonotype has a count of ten or more. J is TRBJ2-5 and V is TRBV19; 8 bases fit TRBD1. The junction had 3 bases not matched to a gene; V was cut back by 6 bases and J by 3 bases. This CDR3 is 13 amino acids long. Germline assignment: CDR1 LNHDA and CDR2 SQIVND (reference sequence). CDR3 nucleotide sequence: TGTGCCAGTAGACCGACAGGGGAAGAGACCCAGTACTTC. Residues: CASRPTGEETQYF.

In its sample, this clonotype was seen a few times. The gene calls are TRBV6-2 or TRBV6-3 and TRBJ1-2, with 8 bases identical to TRBD1. The germline V gene encodes CDR1 MNHEY and CDR2 SVGEGT. Trimming took 6 bases from V and 3 from J; bases not matched to a gene: 0. The CDR3 extends over 12 amino acids. The CDR3 coding sequence is TGTGCCAGCAGGACAGGGGACTATGGCTACACCTTC. Protein: CASRTGDYGYTF.

The gene calls are TRBV10-3 and TRBJ1-3; the D is unclear. Trimming stripped 3 bases from V and 0 bases from J, with 9 bases between. CDR1 and CDR2 from the germline V gene are ENHRY and SYGVKD. The CDR3 spans 15 residues. The DNA for the CDR3 is TGTGCCATCAGTGATTTTCCCGACTCTGGAAACACCATATATTTT. This codes for CAISDFPDSGNTIYF.

There are a few counts of this clonotype. The chain is built from TRBV12-5 and TRBJ2-5, with D perhaps matching TRBD2 (5 bases). The CDR3 covers 16 residues. Trimming took 1 base from V and 4 from J, leaving 16 bases between them. Germline CDR1 and CDR2: LGHNT and FRNRAP. The CDR3 DNA reads TGTGCTAGTGGTTTGGCTAGCCCGGGCCGCGGAGAGACCCAGTACTTC. This sequence encodes CASGLASPGRGETQYF.

The J gene is TRBJ2-5, the V gene TRBV2; 9 nucleotides agree with TRBD1. J lost 4 bases, V lost 6 bases, and 3 bases had no gene match. Germline V gene sequence: CDR1 SNHLY, CDR2 FYNNEI. This CDR3 is built from 13 residues. CDR3 coding DNA: TGTGCCAGCAGGGGGACAGGGCGAGAGACCCAGTACTTC. Its protein product is CASRGTGRETQYF. The full variable domain, rest sourced from reference TRBV2 and TRBJ2-5, is EPEVTQTPSHQVTQMGQEVILRCVPISNHLYFYWYRQILGQKVEFLVSFYNNEISEKSEIFDDQFSVERPDGSNFTLKIRSTKLEDSAMYFCASRGTGRETQYFGPGTRLLVL.

There are a few counts of this clonotype. The rearrangement links TRBV7-2 to TRBJ2-3; tentatively, D is TRBD2 (5 bases). The length of the CDR3 is 16 residues. Germline values: CDR1 SGHTA, CDR2 FQGNSA. The germline V and J ends were trimmed by 7 bases and 6 bases, with 23 bases remaining between them. CDR3 in amino acids: CASNRGPFFSVDTQYF. For the CDR3, the DNA is TGTGCCAGCAACCGCGGGCCATTTTTTAGCGTGGATACGCAGTATTTT.

The V and J genes are TRBV5-1 and TRBJ1-6, with a weak D call TRBD1 (5 bases). Germline V CDR1 and CDR2: SGHRS, YFSETQ. V was clipped by 4 bases and J by 0 bases, with 14 bases between them. The CDR3 extends over 17 amino acids. The CDR3 spells CASSTGPLSSYNSPLHF. The CDR3 coding sequence is TGCGCCAGCAGCACGGGACCGCTGAGCTCCTATAATTCACCCCTCCACTTT. Filled out from reference TRBV5-1 and TRBJ1-6, the complete variable domain reads KAGVTQTPRYLIKTRGQQVTLSCSPISGHRSVSWYQQTPGQGLQFLFEYFSETQRNKGNFPGRFSGRQFSNSRSEMNVSTLELGDSALYLCASSTGPLSSYNSPLHFGNGTRLTVT.

This clonotype has a handful of counts. The J gene is TRBJ2-5, the V gene TRBV4-1, with 8 bases lining up with TRBD2. The V gene's germline CDR1 is MGHRA and CDR2 YSYEKL. The CDR3 has 15 residues. The ends lost 1 base at V and 1 base at J; junction bases unmatched: 2. The CDR3 DNA follows: TGCGCCAGCAGCCAAGGGCTAGCGGGCCAAGAGACCCAGTACTTC. Amino acids: CASSQGLAGQETQYF.

This chain links TRBV6-6 with TRBJ2-2; 9 nucleotides agree with TRBD2. The V segment lost 5 bases and the J segment 5 bases; nucleotides outside the gene matches: 9. The germline gives CDR1 MNHNY, CDR2 SVGAGI (reference sequence). The CDR3 spans 16 residues. DNA for the CDR3: TGTGCCAGCAGTATACTACTAGCGGGTCTAACCGGGGAGCTGTTTTTT. Its protein is CASSILLAGLTGELFF.

The chain combines TRBV15 with TRBJ2-7, with D unclear. Trimming took 3 bases from V and 4 from J, leaving 16 bases between them. Germline V gene lookup returns CDR1 LNHNV and CDR2 YYDKDF (reference sequence). CDR3 length equals 15 residues. The CDR3 here is CATSSGSERGYEQYV. In DNA, the CDR3 is TGTGCCACCAGCAGTGGGTCGGAGAGAGGATACGAGCAGTACGTC.

Only a few counts were recorded for this clonotype. The chain carries TRBV18 and TRBJ2-5; D uncertain. The CDR3 has 14 amino acids. Germline CDR1 reads KGHSH; CDR2 reads LQKENI. The V end lost 1 base, the J end lost 2 bases, and 8 bases lay between the germline ends. The CDR3 DNA is TGTGCCAGCTCACCACAGAGCGTACAAGAGACCCAGTACTTC. This codes for CASSPQSVQETQYF.

The V and J genes are TRBV28 and TRBJ2-2; TRBD2 aligns across 9 bases. CDR1 is MDHEN and CDR2 is SYDVKM in the germline V gene. V was clipped by 2 bases and J by 4 bases; unmatched bases: 5. This CDR3 has 16 amino acids. The CDR3 DNA is TGTGCCAGCAGTTTACGCCTAGCGGGGATCACCGGGGAGCTGTTTTTT. Protein product: CASSLRLAGITGELFF.

This chain joins TRBV7-9 and TRBJ2-1; D perhaps matches TRBD2 (5 bases). The CDR3 has 12 residues. Trimming removed 3 bases at V and 9 bases at J, with 9 bases between. Per germline, CDR1 SEHNR and CDR2 FQNEAQ (reference sequence). This CDR3 reads CASSFGEPEQFF. CDR3 sequence (DNA): TGTGCCAGCAGCTTTGGGGAGCCTGAGCAGTTCTTC. The variable domain in full, with the rest retrieved from reference TRBV7-9 and TRBJ2-1, is DTGVSQNPRHKITKRGQNVTFRCDPISEHNRLYWYRQTLGQGPEFLTYFQNEAQLEKSRLLSDRFSAERPKGSFSTLEIQRTEQGDSAMYLCASSFGEPEQFFGPGTRLTVL.

This clonotype has only one observation. The chain carries TRBV7-6 and TRBJ2-2; 7 bases agree with TRBD1. The CDR3 is 17 amino acids. The V gene's germline CDR1 is SGHVS and CDR2 FNYEAQ. The J segment lost 1 base and the V segment lost 6 bases, leaving 11 bases of the junction unmatched. CDR3 amino acids: CASRGQKGEVNTGELFF. The CDR3 region has the DNA TGTGCCAGCAGGGGACAGAAGGGCGAAGTGAACACCGGGGAGCTGTTTTTT.

V usage is TRBV7-2 and J usage is TRBJ2-7, with 8 bases fitting TRBD2. The CDR3 consists of 14 residues. Trimming cost V 5 bases and J 4 bases; bases outside gene matches: 7. Germline lookup yields CDR1 SGHTA and CDR2 FQGNSA. CDR3 residues: CASSDTSGGYEQYF. CDR3 nucleotide sequence: TGTGCCAGCAGCGATACTAGCGGAGGATACGAGCAGTACTTC.